The rows below give T cell receptor beta chains drawn from one sample of a study of Graves' ophthalmopathy and Graves' hyperthyroidism. One entry per CDR3 protein results from TCRdb running MiXCR on the multiplex PCR reads. The table includes 600,000 to 650,000 distinct CDR3 sequences, roughly 20% detected once. Sequenced: peripheral blood. Every receptor here comes from a woman aged 18 to 35 with stable Graves' hyperthyroidism. Some clones in this sample may be carry-over from other donors' samples. CDR3s include the opening cysteine and the closing phenylalanine or tryptophan. D genes are given only for firm matches. Size is stated for part of the rows, as once, few or many counts, or as a class when the clone is expanded.

V gene	D gene	clone size	CDR3 length	J gene	CDR3 DNA	CDR3 protein
TRBV20-1	TRBD2	-	14	TRBJ2-5	TGCAGTGCTAGAGTTCTAGCGGGGGGGGAGACCCAGTACTTC	CSARVLAGGETQYF
TRBV10-3	-	many	14	TRBJ1-2	TGTGCCATCAGTGAGTTCTCGAGGGAGGATGGCTACACCTTC	CAISEFSREDGYTF
TRBV30	TRBD1	many	13	TRBJ1-5	TGTGCCTGGGGAAAACAGGGGGATCAGCCCCAGCATTTT	CAWGKQGDQPQHF
TRBV18	-	many	15	TRBJ1-1	TGTGCCAGCTCACCCTATGAGGGCCTGTGGGCTGAAGCTTTCTTT	CASSPYEGLWAEAFF
TRBV20-1	TRBD1	many	14	TRBJ1-5	TGCAGTGCTAGAGATTACCACAGGGGACAGCCCCAGCATTTT	CSARDYHRGQPQHF
TRBV27	-	many	14	TRBJ1-1	TGTGCCAGCGCCGGCCGCGCAGGGAACACTGAAGCTTTCTTT	CASAGRAGNTEAFF
TRBV28	TRBD1	-	15	TRBJ2-7	TGTGCCAGCAGTTTCCAGGGGGTAGGGACCTACGAGCAGTACTTC	CASSFQGVGTYEQYF
TRBV2	TRBD1	many	13	TRBJ1-2	TGTGCCAGCAAGGGGACAGGGGACTATGGCTACACCTTC	CASKGTGDYGYTF
TRBV6-1	TRBD1	-	16	TRBJ2-7	TGTGCCAGCAGACATGGACAGGGATCGGGCTCCTACGAGCAGTACTTC	CASRHGQGSGSYEQYF
TRBV5-1	-	many	14	TRBJ2-5	TGCGCCAGCCAACTACTTGGGGCCGGGGAGACCCAGTACTTC	CASQLLGAGETQYF
TRBV11-1	TRBD1	-	16	TRBJ1-2	TGTGCCAGCAGCTCCGGGTTCGCTACAGGGGACTCTGGCTACACCTTC	CASSSGFATGDSGYTF
TRBV6-1	TRBD1	few	14	TRBJ1-1	TGTGCCAGCAGTGTCCAGGGGGCGCGCACTGAAGCTTTCTTT	CASSVQGARTEAFF
TRBV5-1	-	many	14	TRBJ2-7	TGCGCCAGCAGCTTGGGGCAGGGTGACCACGAGCAGTACTTC	CASSLGQGDHEQYF
TRBV27	-	-	14	TRBJ2-7	TGTGCCAGCAGTCAACGGGGCCTCTCCTACGAGCAGTACTTC	CASSQRGLSYEQYF
TRBV12-5	-	-	13	TRBJ2-7	TGTGCCCCTCGGGCGGTCCCAGGTCGCGAGCAGTACTTC	CAPRAVPGREQYF
TRBV11-2	-	many	16	TRBJ2-7	TGTGCCAGCAGCTGGAGAACAGGAGAATCCACCTACGAGCAGTACTTC	CASSWRTGESTYEQYF
TRBV3-1	-	-	12	TRBJ2-7	TGTGCCAGCGCCGCTGGGGCGGGCGAGCAGTACTTC	CASAAGAGEQYF
TRBV28	-	-	13	TRBJ2-2	TGTGCCAGCAGTTTCCCCGGCCCCGGGGAGCTGTTTTTT	CASSFPGPGELFF
TRBV30	-	few	14	TRBJ2-7	TGTGCCTGGAGCGTGGGGGGGACAGACTACGAGCAGTACTTC	CAWSVGGTDYEQYF
TRBV11-2	TRBD1	many	15	TRBJ1-5	TGTGCCAGCAGCCCCGGGACAGCAGTGAATCAGCCCCAGCATTTT	CASSPGTAVNQPQHF
TRBV5-1	-	many	12	TRBJ2-7	TGTGCCAGCAGCTTACCAGGGTACGAGCAGTACTTC	CASSLPGYEQYF
TRBV11-1	TRBD1	few	16	TRBJ1-1	TGTGCCAGCAGCTTAGCTTACAGGGGGCCTAACACTGAAGCTTTCTTT	CASSLAYRGPNTEAFF
TRBV20-1	-	few	15	TRBJ1-3	TGCAGTGCGAAACCCGGGACCGTCTCTGGAAACACCATATATTTT	CSAKPGTVSGNTIYF
TRBV11-2	-	-	16	TRBJ2-4	TGTGCCAGCAGCTTGGCGGGGCGAGTGACCAAAAACATTCAGTACTTC	CASSLAGRVTKNIQYF
TRBV9	TRBD2	many	15	TRBJ2-7	TGTGCCAGCAGCGTAGAGGGTAGCGGGAGTTACGAGCAGTACTTC	CASSVEGSGSYEQYF
TRBV10-3	-	few	13	TRBJ2-7	TGTGCCATCAGAATCGACAACTCCTACGAGCAGTACTTC	CAIRIDNSYEQYF
TRBV5-1	-	many	14	TRBJ2-2	TGCGCCAGCAGCTATACTGGGACCTCCGGGGAGCTGTTTTTT	CASSYTGTSGELFF
TRBV28	-	-	13	TRBJ2-5	TGTGCCAGCACTTACGGGGAGCAAGAGACCCAGTACTTC	CASTYGEQETQYF
TRBV11-1	-	many	18	TRBJ1-5	TGTGCCAGCAGCTTAGCGAGGACACCCAAAAATGGCAATCAGCCCCAGCATTTT	CASSLARTPKNGNQPQHF
TRBV6-1	TRBD1	-	16	TRBJ2-5	TGTGCCAGCAGTCCCGGCCAGGGGGTCATACGAGAGACCCAGTACTTC	CASSPGQGVIRETQYF
TRBV7-8	TRBD2	many	16	TRBJ2-5	TGTGCCAGCAGCTTAGGGGGTACAGGGACTAGGTGGGCCCAGTACTTC	CASSLGGTGTRWAQYF
TRBV5-1	TRBD1	once	13	TRBJ2-7	TGCGCCAGCCGATCGACAGGGTTGAACGAGCAGTACTTC	CASRSTGLNEQYF
TRBV5-1	-	many	15	TRBJ1-2	TGCGCCAGCAGCTTGGCGCCTTCTACCTCCTATGGCTACACCTTC	CASSLAPSTSYGYTF
TRBV4-1	-	-	13	TRBJ1-1	TGCGCCAGCAGCCAAGAATCGGACAGTGAAGCTTTCTTT	CASSQESDSEAFF
TRBV20-1	TRBD1	many	16	TRBJ2-7	TGCAGTGCTAGATCCACGGGACAGGGGGCCACCTACGAGCAGTACTTC	CSARSTGQGATYEQYF
TRBV11-2	TRBD1	many	15	TRBJ2-3	TGTGCCAGCAGCCGGGGACAGTTAGGGACAGATACGCAGTATTTT	CASSRGQLGTDTQYF
TRBV28	TRBD1	-	14	TRBJ1-1	TGTGCCAGCAGGCAACAGGGGGGGAACACTGAAGCTTTCTTT	CASRQQGGNTEAFF
TRBV29-1	-	many	15	TRBJ1-2	TGCAGCGTTGGGGTAGGAGCAGCTCCGAACTATGGCTACACCTTC	CSVGVGAAPNYGYTF
TRBV24-1	TRBD1	-	15	TRBJ1-5	TGTGCCACCAGTGATATCGGACAGGGGCATCAGCCCCAGCATTTT	CATSDIGQGHQPQHF